One sample yielded the 20 T cell receptor beta chains listed below, sequenced in a study of T cell changes during pregnancy in multiple sclerosis. Profiling relied on immunoSEQ multiplex PCR, and the TCRdb table lists in-frame clones only, not all of them. The table records approximately 74,000 clones, approximately 91% of them present only once. The material sequenced was peripheral blood, taken before pregnancy. Every receptor here comes from a female donor with multiple sclerosis, enrolled in a pregnancy study.

The J gene is TRBJ2-1, the V gene TRBV19, with D perhaps TRBD1 (6 bases). Per germline, CDR1 LNHDA and CDR2 SQIVND (reference sequence). The CDR3 covers 16 residues. Between the trimmed V and J ends, which lost 6 bases and 9 bases, there was a span of 24 bases. The CDR3 nucleotides read TGTGCCAGTAGCTGGGCCGGTGGGGGCTCGGGTCGTGAGCAGTTCTTC. This sequence encodes CASSWAGGGSGREQFF.

J is TRBJ2-7 and V is TRBV7-9, with D perhaps matching TRBD1 (5 bases). Germline V gene lookup returns CDR1 SEHNR and CDR2 FQNEAQ (reference sequence). The CDR3 is 14 amino acids. V was pared by 1 base and J by 0 bases, with 7 bases between. This chain's CDR3 is CASSLERGSYEQYF. The CDR3, as DNA: TGTGCCAGCAGCTTAGAAAGGGGCTCCTACGAGCAGTACTTC.

V usage is TRBV27 and J usage is TRBJ1-3; possibly TRBD1 for D (5 bases). This CDR3 region has 17 residues. Deletions cut 7 bases from V and 1 base from J, with 20 bases between. The germline V gene has CDR1 MNHEY and CDR2 SMNVEV (reference sequence). Here the CDR3 reads CASKGYLTETSGNTIYF. CDR3 DNA sequence: TGTGCCAGCAAGGGGTACTTAACGGAGACTTCTGGAAACACCATATATTTT.

The chain has TRBV28 and TRBJ1-5; 7 bases align to TRBD1. Trimming took 3 bases from V and 1 from J; bases not matched to a gene: 12. Germline CDR1 MDHEN, CDR2 SYDVKM. The CDR3 runs 18 residues. The CDR3 bases are TGTGCCAGCAGTTTTTCACAGGGGACGGTAAGAAGCAATCAGCCCCAGCATTTT. Its translation is CASSFSQGTVRSNQPQHF.

The V gene is TRBV7-9, the J gene TRBJ1-2, with 7 positions matching TRBD1. The CDR3 contains 16 residues. V lost 4 bases, J lost 1 base, and 9 bases stayed unmatched. Germline loops: CDR1 SEHNR, CDR2 FQNEAQ (reference sequence). DNA of the CDR3: TGTGCCAGCAGCTCTACTGTCCAGGGGGGTAACTATGGCTACACCTTC. Amino acid sequence: CASSSTVQGGNYGYTF. The full variable domain, with the rest looked up from reference TRBV7-9 and TRBJ1-2, is DTGVSQNPRHKITKRGQNVTFRCDPISEHNRLYWYRQTLGQGPEFLTYFQNEAQLEKSRLLSDRFSAERPKGSFSTLEIQRTEQGDSAMYLCASSSTVQGGNYGYTFGSGTRLTVV.

The chain employs TRBV7-9 and TRBJ2-7; weak D call: TRBD1 (6 bases). The germline CDR1 and CDR2 sequences are SEHNR and FQNEAQ (reference sequence). The CDR3 has 15 amino acids. Deletions cut 5 bases from V and 0 bases from J, with 14 bases between. The CDR3 loop is CASSPRTDSSYEQYF. The CDR3 DNA sequence: TGTGCCAGCAGCCCACGGACAGATAGCTCCTACGAGCAGTACTTC.

V usage is TRBV10-2 and J usage is TRBJ2-1; 9 bases are shared with TRBD2. This CDR3 has 15 residues. Per the germline V gene, CDR1 is WSHSY and CDR2 is SAAADI. The ends lost 5 bases at V and 3 bases at J; junction bases unmatched: 5. In nucleotides, the CDR3 is TGCGCCAGCAGTCTAGCGGGATCGGACTACAATGAGCAGTTCTTC. Translated: CASSLAGSDYNEQFF.

This chain joins TRBV6-1 and TRBJ2-5; tentative D call: TRBD2 (6 bases). The CDR3 extends over 14 amino acids. V lost 5 bases and J lost 4, with 14 bases in between. Germline CDR1 and CDR2: MNHNS and SASEGT. DNA for the CDR3: TGTGCCAGCAGTCCCACGGGGGTGGGAGAGACCCAGTACTTC. The encoded protein is CASSPTGVGETQYF.

This chain connects TRBV2 to TRBJ2-1, with 7 bases identical to TRBD2. The CDR3 consists of 14 residues. With 7 bases clipped from V and 4 bases from J, the junction kept 7 bases outside the gene matches. Germline CDR1 is SNHLY and CDR2 is FYNNEI. DNA of the CDR3: TGTGCCAGCACTAGACTAGCCTCGTACAATGAGCAGTTCTTC. Protein: CASTRLASYNEQFF.

This chain connects TRBV4-1 to TRBJ2-1; TRBD2 agrees at 14 bases. The V gene's germline CDR1 is MGHRA and CDR2 YSYEKL. The CDR3 loop spans 18 amino acids. The V and J ends lost 4 bases and 4 bases, in that order; junction bases with no gene match: 9. The CDR3 region has the DNA TGCGCCAGCAGCCCAGGAGACGGGACTAGCGGGGGTTACAATGAGCAGTTCTTC. Its protein product is CASSPGDGTSGGYNEQFF.

This sequence joins TRBV11-2 and TRBJ2-5; no firm D call. The CDR3 extends over 13 amino acids. Germline-derived CDR1 and CDR2 are SGHAT and FQNNGV. Trimming stripped 0 bases from V and 4 bases from J, with 6 bases between. The CDR3 bases are TGTGCCAGCAGCTTAGATTCGCGAGAGACCCAGTACTTC. Its protein product is CASSLDSRETQYF.

This chain uses TRBV29-1 with TRBJ2-7, with 9 bases lining up with TRBD1. V was pared by 7 bases and J by 3 bases, with 10 bases of the junction left unmatched. Germline lookup yields CDR1 SQVTM and CDR2 ANQGSEA. This CDR3 comprises 14 residues. DNA for the CDR3: TGCAGCGGTTCAGGGGGACAGGGTTTCTACGAGCAGTACTTC. Amino acid sequence: CSGSGGQGFYEQYF.

CDR3 region: CATEPTSGVLGELFF. The CDR3 DNA is TGTGCCACCGAGCCGACTAGCGGGGTGCTCGGGGAGCTGTTTTTT. The chain employs TRBV6-1 and TRBJ2-2; 11 nucleotides agree with TRBD2. V was pared by 10 bases and J by 7 bases, with 11 bases of the junction left unmatched. The CDR3 totals 15 residues. From germline, CDR1 is MNHNS and CDR2 SASEGT.

The V gene is TRBV19, the J gene TRBJ2-6, with a tentative D call TRBD2 (6 bases). Trimming left V 1 base short and J 1 base short, with 8 bases between. Germline loops: CDR1 LNHDA, CDR2 SQIVND (reference sequence). The CDR3 is 16 residues long. DNA of the CDR3: TGTGCCAGTAGTATAGTAGGAGGGTCTGGGGCCAACGTCCTGACTTTC. Residues: CASSIVGGSGANVLTF. Together with reference TRBV19 and TRBJ2-6, the CDR3 gives the full variable domain: DGGITQSPKYLFRKEGQNVTLSCEQNLNHDAMYWYRQDPGQGLRLIYYSQIVNDFQKGDIAEGYSVSREKKESFPLTVTSAQKNPTAFYLCASSIVGGSGANVLTFGAGSRLTVL.

The count of this clone is one. V usage is TRBV30 and J usage is TRBJ2-3; the D gene is possibly TRBD2 (6 bases). The CDR3 runs to 15 residues. Germline CDR1 GTSNPN, CDR2 SVGIG (reference sequence). The V end was cut by 6 bases, the J end by 2 bases, with 18 bases between. CDR3 sequence reads: CACLYGGEATDTQYF. The CDR3 DNA reads TGTGCCTGTCTCTACGGGGGAGAGGCCACAGATACGCAGTATTTT.

This chain uses TRBV18 with TRBJ2-7, with 7 bases matching TRBD2. Losses at the gene ends were 3 bases for V and 6 bases for J; bases not matched to a gene: 8. There are 14 residues in the CDR3. The V gene's germline CDR1 is KGHSH and CDR2 LQKENI. CDR3 protein: CASSPSGGTGEQYF. The CDR3 region has the DNA TGTGCCAGCTCACCCTCCGGGGGGACGGGCGAGCAGTACTTC.

This clone was seen a few times. The chain has TRBV5-1 and TRBJ1-1; D is perhaps TRBD1 (6 bases). This CDR3 has 14 residues. Germline V gene sequence: CDR1 SGHRS, CDR2 YFSETQ. V was clipped by 1 base and J by 4 bases, with 11 bases between them. CDR3: CASSLQGWSTEAFF. CDR3 in DNA: TGCGCCAGCAGCTTGCAGGGGTGGAGCACTGAAGCTTTCTTT.

The J gene is TRBJ1-5, the V gene TRBV18, with 9 bases that match TRBD1. There are 14 residues in the CDR3. CDR1 and CDR2 from the germline V gene are KGHSH and LQKENI. V lost 3 bases, J lost 5 bases, and 2 bases stayed unmatched. CDR3 amino acids: CASSPGQGYQPQHF. In nucleotides, the CDR3 is TGTGCCAGCTCACCGGGACAGGGATATCAGCCCCAGCATTTT.

The rearrangement uses TRBV5-4 and TRBJ1-2; perhaps TRBD1 as D (6 bases). Germline CDR1 is SGHNT and CDR2 is YYREEE (reference sequence). The germline V and J ends were trimmed by 3 bases and 2 bases, with 20 bases remaining between them. CDR3 length equals 17 residues. Here the CDR3 reads CASSSQGVMGANYGYTF. In nucleotides, the CDR3 is TGTGCCAGCAGCTCACAAGGGGTAATGGGGGCGAACTATGGCTACACCTTC.

V and J are TRBV9 and TRBJ2-5; 7 nucleotides align to TRBD2. Per the germline V gene, CDR1 is SGDLS and CDR2 is YYNGEE. The V gene end was trimmed by 0 bases and the J gene end by 1 base; junction bases not matched to a gene: 6. This CDR3 region has 16 residues. The CDR3 DNA reads as TGTGCCAGCAGCGTAGGTTTGACTAGCCGCCAAGAGACCCAGTACTTC. Amino acid sequence: CASSVGLTSRQETQYF.